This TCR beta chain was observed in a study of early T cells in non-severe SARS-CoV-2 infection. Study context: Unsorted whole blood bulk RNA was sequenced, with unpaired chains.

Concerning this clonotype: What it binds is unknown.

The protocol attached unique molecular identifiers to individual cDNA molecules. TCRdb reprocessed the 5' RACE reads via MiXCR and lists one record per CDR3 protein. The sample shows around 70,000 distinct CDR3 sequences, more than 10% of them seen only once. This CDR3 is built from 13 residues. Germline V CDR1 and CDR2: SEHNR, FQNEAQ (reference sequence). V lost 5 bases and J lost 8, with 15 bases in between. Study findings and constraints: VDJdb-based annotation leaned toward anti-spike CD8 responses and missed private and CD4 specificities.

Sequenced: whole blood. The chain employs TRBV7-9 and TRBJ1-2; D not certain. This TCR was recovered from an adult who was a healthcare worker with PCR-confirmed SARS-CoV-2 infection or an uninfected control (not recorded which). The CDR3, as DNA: TGTGCCAGCAGCCCTCCATCATCGTACGGCTACACCTTC. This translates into CASSPPSSYGYTF. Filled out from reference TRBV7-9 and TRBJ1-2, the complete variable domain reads DTGVSQNPRHKITKRGQNVTFRCDPISEHNRLYWYRQTLGQGPEFLTYFQNEAQLEKSRLLSDRFSAERPKGSFSTLEIQRTEQGDSAMYLCASSPPSSYGYTFGSGTRLTVV.